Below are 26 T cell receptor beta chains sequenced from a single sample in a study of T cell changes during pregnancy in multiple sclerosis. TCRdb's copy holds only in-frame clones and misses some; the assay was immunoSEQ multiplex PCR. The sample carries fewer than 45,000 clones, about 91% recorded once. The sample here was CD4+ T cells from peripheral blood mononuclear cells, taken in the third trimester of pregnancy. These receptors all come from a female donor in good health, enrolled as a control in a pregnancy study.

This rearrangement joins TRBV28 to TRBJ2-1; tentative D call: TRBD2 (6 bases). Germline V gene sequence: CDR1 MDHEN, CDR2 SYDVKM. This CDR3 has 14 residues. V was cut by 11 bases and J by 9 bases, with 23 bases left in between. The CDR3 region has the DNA TGTGCCGCCCGGGACTCGACCCAACACGGTGAGCAGTTCTTC. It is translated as CAARDSTQHGEQFF.

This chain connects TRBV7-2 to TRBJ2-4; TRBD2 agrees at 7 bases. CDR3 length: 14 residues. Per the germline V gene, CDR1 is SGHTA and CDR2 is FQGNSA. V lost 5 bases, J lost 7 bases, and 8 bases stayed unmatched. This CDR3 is CASSPGLGSNIQYF. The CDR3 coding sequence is TGTGCCAGCAGCCCCGGACTAGGAAGTAACATTCAGTACTTC.

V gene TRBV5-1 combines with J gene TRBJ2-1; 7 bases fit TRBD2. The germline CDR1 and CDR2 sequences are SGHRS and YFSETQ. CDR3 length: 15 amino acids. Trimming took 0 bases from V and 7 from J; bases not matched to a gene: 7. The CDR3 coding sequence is TGCGCCAGCAGCTTGGCCTGGACTAGTTTGAATGAGCAGTTCTTC. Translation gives CASSLAWTSLNEQFF.

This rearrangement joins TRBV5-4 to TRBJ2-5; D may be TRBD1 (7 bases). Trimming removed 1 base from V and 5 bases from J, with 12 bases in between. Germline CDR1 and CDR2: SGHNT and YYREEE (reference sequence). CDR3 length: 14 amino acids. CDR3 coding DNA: TGTGCCAGCAGCTTGAGCAGGGGGAGGGAGACCCAGTACTTC. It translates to CASSLSRGRETQYF.

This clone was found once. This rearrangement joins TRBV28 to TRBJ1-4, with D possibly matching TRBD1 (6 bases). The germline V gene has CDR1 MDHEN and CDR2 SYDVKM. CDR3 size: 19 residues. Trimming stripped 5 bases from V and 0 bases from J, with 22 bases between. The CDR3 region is CASSAPQGWSLSTNEKLFF. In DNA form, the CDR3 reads TGTGCCAGCAGTGCCCCGCAGGGGTGGAGTCTATCAACTAATGAAAAACTGTTTTTT. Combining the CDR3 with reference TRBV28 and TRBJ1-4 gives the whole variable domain DVKVTQSSRYLVKRTGEKVFLECVQDMDHENMFWYRQDPGLGLRLIYFSYDVKMKEKGDIPEGYSVSREKKERFSLILESASTNQTSMYLCASSAPQGWSLSTNEKLFFGSGTQLSVL.

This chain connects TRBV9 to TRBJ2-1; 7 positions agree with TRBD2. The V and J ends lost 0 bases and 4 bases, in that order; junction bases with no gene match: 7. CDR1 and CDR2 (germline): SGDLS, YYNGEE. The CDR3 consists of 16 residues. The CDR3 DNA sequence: TGTGCCAGCAGCGTAGGGGAGGGCGGAGAATACAATGAGCAGTTCTTC. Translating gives CASSVGEGGEYNEQFF.

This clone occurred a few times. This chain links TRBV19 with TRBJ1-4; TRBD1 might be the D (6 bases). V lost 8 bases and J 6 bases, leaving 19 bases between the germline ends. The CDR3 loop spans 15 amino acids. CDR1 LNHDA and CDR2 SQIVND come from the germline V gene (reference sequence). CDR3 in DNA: TGTGCCAGTGGCGGGGGGGCGGGTCGCGATGAAAAACTGTTTTTT. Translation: CASGGGAGRDEKLFF.

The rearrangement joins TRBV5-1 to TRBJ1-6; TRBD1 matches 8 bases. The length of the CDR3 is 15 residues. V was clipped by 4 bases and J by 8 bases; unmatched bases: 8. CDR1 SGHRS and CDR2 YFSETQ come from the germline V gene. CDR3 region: CASSPRTGSDSPLHF. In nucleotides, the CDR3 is TGCGCCAGCAGCCCGAGGACAGGGAGCGATTCACCCCTCCACTTT.

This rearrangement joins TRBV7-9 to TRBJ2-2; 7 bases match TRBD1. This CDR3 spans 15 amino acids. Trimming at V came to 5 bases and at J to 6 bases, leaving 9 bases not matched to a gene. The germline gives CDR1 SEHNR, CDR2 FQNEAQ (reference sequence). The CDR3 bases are TGTGCCAGCAGCCTACAGGGGAAGAGAGCCGGGGAGCTGTTTTTT. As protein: CASSLQGKRAGELFF.

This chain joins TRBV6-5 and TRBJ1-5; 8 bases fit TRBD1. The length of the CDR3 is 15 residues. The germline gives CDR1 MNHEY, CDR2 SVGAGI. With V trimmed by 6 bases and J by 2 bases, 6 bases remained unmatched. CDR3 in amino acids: CASRGRGLGNQPQHF. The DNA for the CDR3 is TGTGCCAGCAGGGGCAGGGGGCTTGGCAATCAGCCCCAGCATTTT.

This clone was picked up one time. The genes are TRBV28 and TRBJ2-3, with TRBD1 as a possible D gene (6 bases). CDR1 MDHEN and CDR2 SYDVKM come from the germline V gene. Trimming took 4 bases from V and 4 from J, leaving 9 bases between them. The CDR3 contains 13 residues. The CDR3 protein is CASSSAGADTQYF. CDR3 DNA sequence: TGTGCCAGCAGTTCGGCAGGGGCAGATACGCAGTATTTT.

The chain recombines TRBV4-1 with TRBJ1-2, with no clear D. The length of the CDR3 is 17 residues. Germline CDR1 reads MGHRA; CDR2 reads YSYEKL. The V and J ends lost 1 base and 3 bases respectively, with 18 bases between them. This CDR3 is CASSQGALRRSDYGYTF. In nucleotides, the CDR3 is TGCGCCAGCAGCCAAGGGGCGCTTAGACGGTCTGACTATGGCTACACCTTC.

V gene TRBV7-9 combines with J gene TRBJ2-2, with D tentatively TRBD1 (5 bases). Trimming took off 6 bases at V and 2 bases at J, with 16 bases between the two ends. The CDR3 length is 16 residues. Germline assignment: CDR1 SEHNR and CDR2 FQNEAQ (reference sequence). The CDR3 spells CASSRLSDRNTGELFF. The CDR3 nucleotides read TGTGCCAGCAGTCGCCTGAGCGACAGAAACACCGGGGAGCTGTTTTTT.

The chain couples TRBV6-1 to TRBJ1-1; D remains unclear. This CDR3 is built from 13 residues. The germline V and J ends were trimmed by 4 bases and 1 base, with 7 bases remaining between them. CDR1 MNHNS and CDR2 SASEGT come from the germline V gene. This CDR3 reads CASSGQQNTEAFF. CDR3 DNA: TGTGCCAGCAGTGGCCAACAGAACACTGAAGCTTTCTTT.

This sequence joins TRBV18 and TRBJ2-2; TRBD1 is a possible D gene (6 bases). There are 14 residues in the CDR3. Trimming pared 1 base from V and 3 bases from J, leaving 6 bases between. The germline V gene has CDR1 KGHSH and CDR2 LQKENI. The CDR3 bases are TGTGCCAGCTCACCACAGGGGGACACCGGGGAGCTGTTTTTT. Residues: CASSPQGDTGELFF.

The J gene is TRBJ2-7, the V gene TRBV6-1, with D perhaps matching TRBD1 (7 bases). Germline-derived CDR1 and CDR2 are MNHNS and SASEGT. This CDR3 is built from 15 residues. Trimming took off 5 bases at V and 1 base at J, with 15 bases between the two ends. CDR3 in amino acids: CASSMLGGQSYEQYF. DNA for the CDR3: TGTGCCAGCAGTATGCTGGGGGGACAGTCCTACGAGCAGTACTTC.

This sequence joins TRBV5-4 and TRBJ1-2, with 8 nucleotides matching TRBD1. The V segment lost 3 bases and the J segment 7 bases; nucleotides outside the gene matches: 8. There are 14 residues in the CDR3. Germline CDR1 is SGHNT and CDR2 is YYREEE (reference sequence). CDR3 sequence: CASSSRTGNSGYTF. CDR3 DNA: TGTGCCAGCAGCTCAAGGACAGGGAATTCTGGCTACACCTTC.

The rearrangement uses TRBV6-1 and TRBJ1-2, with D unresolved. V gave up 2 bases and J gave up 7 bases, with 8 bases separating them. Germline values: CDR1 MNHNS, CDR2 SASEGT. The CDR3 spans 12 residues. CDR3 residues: CASSETGSGYTF. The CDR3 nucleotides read TGTGCCAGCAGTGAAACGGGTTCTGGCTACACCTTC.

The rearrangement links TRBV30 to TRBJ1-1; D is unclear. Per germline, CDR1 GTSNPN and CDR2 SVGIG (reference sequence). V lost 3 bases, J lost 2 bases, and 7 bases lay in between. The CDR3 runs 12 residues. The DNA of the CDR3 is TGTGCCTGGAGATACGGTAACACTGAAGCTTTCTTT. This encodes CAWRYGNTEAFF.

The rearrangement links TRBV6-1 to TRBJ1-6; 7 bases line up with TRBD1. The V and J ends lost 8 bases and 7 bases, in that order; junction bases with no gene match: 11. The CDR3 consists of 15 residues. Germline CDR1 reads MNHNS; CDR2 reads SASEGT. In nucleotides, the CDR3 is TGTGCCAGCGCCTCCTTAACAGGGGAGAATTCACCCCTCCACTTT. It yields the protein CASASLTGENSPLHF.

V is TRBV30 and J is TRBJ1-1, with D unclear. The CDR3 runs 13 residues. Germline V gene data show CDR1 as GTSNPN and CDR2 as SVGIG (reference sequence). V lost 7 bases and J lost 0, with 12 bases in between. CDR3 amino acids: CASQSDLNTEAFF. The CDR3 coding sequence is TGTGCCTCCCAATCGGACTTGAACACTGAAGCTTTCTTT.

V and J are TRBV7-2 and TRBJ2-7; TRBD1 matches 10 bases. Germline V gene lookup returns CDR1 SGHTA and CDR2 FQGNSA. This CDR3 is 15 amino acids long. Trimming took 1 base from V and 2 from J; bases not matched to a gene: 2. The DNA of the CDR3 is TGTGCCAGCAGCTTAGTGGGACAGGGGCCCTACGAGCAGTACTTC. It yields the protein CASSLVGQGPYEQYF.

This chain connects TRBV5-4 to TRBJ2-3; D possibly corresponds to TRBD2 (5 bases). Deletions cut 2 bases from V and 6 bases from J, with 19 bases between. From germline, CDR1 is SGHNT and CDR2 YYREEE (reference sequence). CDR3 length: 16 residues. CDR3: CASSLNGMERLDTQYF. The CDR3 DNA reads TGTGCCAGCAGCTTAAATGGTATGGAGCGGTTGGATACGCAGTATTTT.

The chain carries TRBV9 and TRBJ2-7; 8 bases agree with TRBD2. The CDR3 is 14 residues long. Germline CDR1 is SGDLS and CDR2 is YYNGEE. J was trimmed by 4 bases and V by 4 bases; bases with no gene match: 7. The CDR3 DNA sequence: TGTGCCAGCAGCCCAAGACTAGCGCAATACGAGCAGTACTTC. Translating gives CASSPRLAQYEQYF.

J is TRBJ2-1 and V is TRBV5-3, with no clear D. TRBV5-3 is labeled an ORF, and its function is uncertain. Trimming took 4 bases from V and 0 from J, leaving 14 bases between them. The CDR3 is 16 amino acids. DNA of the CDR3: TGTGCCAGAAGCCTGGACCCTAGATTCTCCTACAATGAGCAGTTCTTC. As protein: CARSLDPRFSYNEQFF.

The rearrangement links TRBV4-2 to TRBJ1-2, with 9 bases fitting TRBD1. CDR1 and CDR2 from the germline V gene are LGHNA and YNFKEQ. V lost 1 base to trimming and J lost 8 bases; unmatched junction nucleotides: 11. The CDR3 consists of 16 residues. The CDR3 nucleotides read TGTGCCAGCAGCCAAGCCGGGACAGGGTTCTTGAGAGGCTACACCTTC. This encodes CASSQAGTGFLRGYTF.